The 31 T cell receptor beta chains below were found in one sample sequenced in a study of cytomegalovirus exposure and HLA in healthy donors. The primer mix had 60 Vbeta and 13 Jbeta primers. Data came from immunoSEQ multiplex PCR; TCRdb stores just in-frame clones and leaves some out. The sample carries 200,000 to 250,000 clones, about 75% recorded once. What was sequenced was PBMCs. The receptors originated from a man between 18 and 35 years old in good health and CMV-seronegative.

This clone was found once. The genes are TRBV6-6 and TRBJ2-7, with D uncertain. The CDR3 totals 15 residues. The ends were cut back, 0 bases at V and 3 bases at J, with 12 bases in the middle. Germline CDR1 and CDR2: MNHNY and SVGAGI (reference sequence). Here the CDR3 DNA reads TGTGCCAGCAGTTACTCGAACAGCCAGGACTACGAGCAGTACTTC. Translated, it gives CASSYSNSQDYEQYF.

The chain combines TRBV5-1 with TRBJ2-3; D uncertain. V gave up 4 bases and J gave up 0 bases, with 3 bases separating them. This CDR3 comprises 12 residues. Per germline, CDR1 SGHRS and CDR2 YFSETQ. The CDR3 protein is CASSISTDTQYF. The CDR3 DNA sequence: TGCGCCAGCAGCATAAGCACAGATACGCAGTATTTT.

The chain carries TRBV7-9 and TRBJ2-5, with D possibly TRBD2 on 6 matching bases. Trimming took off 5 bases at V and 3 bases at J, with 13 bases between the two ends. The CDR3 covers 14 residues. Germline lookup yields CDR1 SEHNR and CDR2 FQNEAQ (reference sequence). CDR3 nucleotide sequence: TGTGCCAGCAGCCCTCTACCGGGAGAAGAGACCCAGTACTTC. Translated: CASSPLPGEETQYF. Full variable domain (missing parts from reference TRBV7-9 and TRBJ2-5): DTGVSQNPRHKITKRGQNVTFRCDPISEHNRLYWYRQTLGQGPEFLTYFQNEAQLEKSRLLSDRFSAERPKGSFSTLEIQRTEQGDSAMYLCASSPLPGEETQYFGPGTRLLVL.

CDR3 nucleotide sequence: TGTGCCAGCTCACCGACAGGGGACTCCTACGAGCAGTACTTC. Amino acids: CASSPTGDSYEQYF. The V gene is TRBV18, the J gene TRBJ2-7; 8 positions agree with TRBD1. The length of the CDR3 is 14 residues. CDR1 KGHSH and CDR2 LQKENI come from the germline V gene. After removal of 3 bases from V and 0 bases from J, the junction contained 1 base not matched to a gene. Filled out from reference TRBV18 and TRBJ2-7, the complete variable domain reads NAGVMQNPRHLVRRRGQEARLRCSPMKGHSHVYWYRQLPEEGLKFMVYLQKENIIDESGMPKERFSAEFPKEGPSILRIQQVVRGDSAAYFCASSPTGDSYEQYFGPGTRLTVT.

The chain links TRBV7-9 to TRBJ2-1; D call uncertain. This CDR3 has 12 residues. Germline loops: CDR1 SEHNR, CDR2 FQNEAQ (reference sequence). V lost 5 bases to trimming and J lost 9 bases, with 11 bases between them. The CDR3 loop reads CASSPVEAEQFF. CDR3 nucleotide sequence: TGTGCCAGCAGCCCGGTTGAGGCTGAGCAGTTCTTC.

The rearrangement links TRBV29-1 to TRBJ1-1, with D uncertain. The V gene's germline CDR1 is SQVTM and CDR2 ANQGSEA. Trimming took 6 bases from V and 0 from J, leaving 8 bases between them. This CDR3 has 12 residues. The CDR3 loop reads CSVGRLNTEAFF. As DNA, the CDR3 is TGCAGCGTGGGCAGGTTGAACACTGAAGCTTTCTTT. The whole variable domain, remainder taken from reference TRBV29-1 and TRBJ1-1, is SAVISQKPSRDICQRGTSLTIQCQVDSQVTMMFWYRQQPGQSLTLIATANQGSEATYESGFVIDKFPISRPNLTFSTLTVSNMSPEDSSIYLCSVGRLNTEAFFGQGTRLTVV.

The chain carries TRBV11-3 and TRBJ1-4, with D possibly TRBD1 on 6 matching bases. Trimming took 5 bases from V and 8 from J, leaving 12 bases between them. The CDR3 covers 13 residues. Germline CDR1 SGHNT, CDR2 YENEEA. The CDR3, as DNA: TGTGCCAGCAGCCAAGGCAGGGGAGAAAAACTGTTTTTT. It translates to CASSQGRGEKLFF.

This chain connects TRBV30 to TRBJ2-1; 14 positions match TRBD2. Trimming removed 0 bases from V and 10 bases from J; junction bases left unmatched: 14. The CDR3 has 18 residues. Germline values: CDR1 GTSNPN, CDR2 SVGIG (reference sequence). This chain's CDR3 is CAWSVNGPGLAGAREQFF. The CDR3, as DNA: TGTGCCTGGAGTGTAAATGGGCCGGGACTAGCGGGAGCGAGGGAGCAGTTCTTC.

The chain recombines TRBV4-3 with TRBJ2-7; 12 nucleotides match TRBD1. The CDR3 totals 18 residues. Germline CDR1 reads LGHNA; CDR2 reads YSLEER. Trimming cost V 0 bases and J 6 bases; bases outside gene matches: 12. Written as DNA, the CDR3 is TGCGCCAGCAGCCAAGACTATCTTGGGGACAGGGGGCCTCGCGAGCAGTACTTC. Protein sequence: CASSQDYLGDRGPREQYF.

This clone is a singleton in its sample. V usage is TRBV5-8 and J usage is TRBJ2-1; D is perhaps TRBD2 (5 bases). CDR1 is SGHTS, CDR2 YDEGEE, per germline. The CDR3 has 15 residues. Deletions cut 1 base from V and 5 bases from J, with 13 bases between. The CDR3 bases are TGTGCCAGCAGCTTGATGGGGATACTAGACAATGAGCAGTTCTTC. It yields the protein CASSLMGILDNEQFF.

The chain links TRBV5-6 to TRBJ2-1; D possibly corresponds to TRBD1 (6 bases). With 1 base removed from V and 4 bases from J, the gap between germline ends came to 12 bases. The length of the CDR3 is 15 residues. Germline loops: CDR1 SGHDT, CDR2 YYEEEE. Written as DNA, the CDR3 is TGTGCCAGCAGCTTGTTGGGGGACATATACAATGAGCAGTTCTTC. Encoded protein: CASSLLGDIYNEQFF.

This sequence joins TRBV4-1 and TRBJ2-5; 7 nucleotides line up with TRBD1. J was trimmed by 4 bases and V by 1 base; bases with no gene match: 15. Germline CDR1 reads MGHRA; CDR2 reads YSYEKL. CDR3 length: 18 amino acids. The CDR3 DNA sequence: TGCGCCAGCAGCCAAGCCCCCGATTACAGGGGAGAGAGAGAGACCCAGTACTTC. Translated, it gives CASSQAPDYRGERETQYF.

The rearrangement uses TRBV10-3 and TRBJ1-2; TRBD1 might be the D (6 bases). The CDR3 is 15 residues long. V was shortened by 3 bases and J by 1 base, with 12 bases between the two germline ends. CDR1 and CDR2 from the germline V gene are ENHRY and SYGVKD. The CDR3 region has the DNA TGTGCCATCAGTGACGACTGGACAGTTAACTATGGCTACACCTTC. Its protein product is CAISDDWTVNYGYTF.

This clone was observed once. This chain links TRBV30 with TRBJ1-6, with 8 positions matching TRBD1. CDR3 length: 15 amino acids. Germline values: CDR1 GTSNPN, CDR2 SVGIG (reference sequence). V lost 0 bases and J lost 5; bases outside the gene matches: 3. In DNA form, the CDR3 reads TGTGCCTGGAGTGTACTACAGGGGGATAATTCACCCCTCCACTTT. This encodes CAWSVLQGDNSPLHF.

The gene calls are TRBV5-4 and TRBJ1-4, with unresolved D. There are 14 residues in the CDR3. V lost 1 base and J lost 4, with 8 bases in between. Germline CDR1 is SGHNT and CDR2 is YYREEE (reference sequence). CDR3 DNA sequence: TGTGCCAGCAGCTTGACTGCCGATAATGAAAAACTGTTTTTT. Protein: CASSLTADNEKLFF.

This clone was detected once. The chain uses TRBV11-1 and TRBJ2-3; 8 bases are a match to TRBD1. Germline-derived CDR1 and CDR2 are SGHAT and FQDESV (reference sequence). J gave up 1 base and V 9 bases, and 6 bases lay outside the gene matches. The CDR3 has 14 residues. The DNA for the CDR3 is TGTGCCAGTGGGGGACAGGCCGGCACAGATACGCAGTATTTT. Its translation: CASGGQAGTDTQYF. The full variable domain, its missing parts supplied by reference TRBV11-1 and TRBJ2-3, is EAEVAQSPRYKITEKSQAVAFWCDPISGHATLYWYRQILGQGPELLVQFQDESVVDDSQLPKDRFSAERLKGVDSTLKIQPAELGDSAMYLCASGGQAGTDTQYFGPGTRLTVL.

This clone was found a few times. The rearrangement joins TRBV30 to TRBJ1-3; D is uncertain. Per germline, CDR1 GTSNPN and CDR2 SVGIG (reference sequence). There are 13 residues in the CDR3. CDR3 protein: CAGAAVAGNTIYF. The CDR3 nucleotides are TGTGCGGGCGCAGCGGTGGCTGGAAACACCATATATTTT.

The gene calls are TRBV5-5 and TRBJ2-2; TRBD1 agrees at 9 bases. CDR1 and CDR2 (germline): SGHKS, YYEKEE (reference sequence). This CDR3 region has 15 residues. V trimming: 5 bases; J trimming: 1 base; junction bases outside the gene matches: 3. CDR3 sequence (DNA): TGTGCCAGCAGTAGGGACAGGGTGAACACCGGGGAGCTGTTTTTT. It specifies CASSRDRVNTGELFF.

V usage is TRBV15 and J usage is TRBJ2-1; 7 nucleotides align to TRBD1. The CDR3 runs 16 residues. Germline CDR1 and CDR2: LNHNV and YYDKDF (reference sequence). V lost 3 bases and J lost 8; bases outside the gene matches: 13. The CDR3 spells CATSSQTRGQSDEQFF. In DNA form, the CDR3 reads TGTGCCACCAGCAGCCAAACCCGGGGACAGAGCGATGAGCAGTTCTTC.

The chain has TRBV11-2 and TRBJ1-2; D perhaps matches TRBD1 (5 bases). The CDR3 runs 12 residues. Trimming removed 3 bases at V and 6 bases at J, with 8 bases between. The germline CDR1 and CDR2 sequences are SGHAT and FQNNGV. CDR3 sequence: CASSFPRDGYTF. CDR3 sequence (DNA): TGTGCCAGCAGCTTCCCCAGGGATGGCTACACCTTC.

This chain uses TRBV6-5 with TRBJ2-4; 9 positions match TRBD1. CDR1 is MNHEY and CDR2 is SVGAGI in the germline V gene. The CDR3 sequence is 15 residues long. V was clipped by 2 bases and J by 1 base; unmatched bases: 0. This chain's CDR3 is CASSYGQGAKNIQYF. As DNA, the CDR3 is TGTGCCAGCAGTTACGGACAGGGGGCCAAAAACATTCAGTACTTC.

The chain couples TRBV7-9 to TRBJ2-3; no firm D call. V was shortened by 0 bases and J by 0 bases, with 4 bases between the two germline ends. Germline V lookup: CDR1 SEHNR, CDR2 FQNEAQ (reference sequence). CDR3 size: 14 residues. CDR3 DNA sequence: TGTGCCAGCAGCTTAGCCTCTAGCACAGATACGCAGTATTTT. Residues: CASSLASSTDTQYF.

This clone was detected only a few times. V and J are TRBV6-4 and TRBJ2-1; 8 bases match TRBD2. CDR1 and CDR2 (germline): MRHNA, SNTAGT. V shed 4 bases and J 4 bases; nucleotides not matched to a gene: 6. This CDR3 contains 15 residues. Here the CDR3 DNA reads TGTGCCAGCAGTGCCAAGAGCGGGGGTTACAATGAGCAGTTCTTC. Protein: CASSAKSGGYNEQFF.

CDR3: CATRSRDSQEPQHF. The CDR3 nucleotides are TGTGCCACCCGCTCAAGGGACAGCCAGGAGCCCCAGCATTTT. The chain has TRBV27 and TRBJ1-5, with 7 bases identical to TRBD1. Germline trimming cut 10 bases from V and 8 bases from J; bases unmatched to any gene: 14. CDR3 length: 14 residues. Germline CDR1 MNHEY, CDR2 SMNVEV (reference sequence).

V usage is TRBV30 and J usage is TRBJ1-2, with D perhaps TRBD1 (6 bases). Trimming took 2 bases from V and 3 from J, leaving 25 bases between them. This CDR3 has 18 residues. Per germline, CDR1 GTSNPN and CDR2 SVGIG (reference sequence). CDR3 sequence (DNA): TGTGCCTGGAGTAAACAGGGTCCCCACAGATGGTCGGACTATGGCTACACCTTC. It yields the protein CAWSKQGPHRWSDYGYTF.

This clone was detected once. This chain uses TRBV28 with TRBJ1-2, with 7 nucleotides matching TRBD1. V lost 5 bases to trimming and J lost 2 bases; unmatched junction nucleotides: 8. The CDR3 runs 15 residues. Per the germline V gene, CDR1 is MDHEN and CDR2 is SYDVKM. The CDR3 nucleotides are TGTGCCAGCAGTCTCGGAGGGACAGCCAACTATGGCTACACCTTC. Its translation is CASSLGGTANYGYTF.

J is TRBJ1-4 and V is TRBV7-8; the D is unclear. CDR1 is SGHVS, CDR2 FQNEAQ, per germline. The CDR3 is made up of 15 amino acids. The V end lost 5 bases, the J end lost 0 bases, and 10 bases lay between the germline ends. The CDR3 coding sequence is TGTGCCAGCAGCCAAGAGGGAGCAACTAATGAAAAACTGTTTTTT. It is translated as CASSQEGATNEKLFF.

The chain has TRBV30 and TRBJ2-5, with TRBD2 as a possible D gene (5 bases). Per germline, CDR1 GTSNPN and CDR2 SVGIG (reference sequence). The CDR3 runs 13 residues. Trimming cost V 2 bases and J 5 bases, with 12 bases left between them. CDR3 nucleotide sequence: TGTGCCTGGAGTCGCGGAGGAGGCGAGACCCAGTACTTC. Translated, it gives CAWSRGGGETQYF.

The V call is TRBV7-6, the J call TRBJ2-3; 8 bases are shared with TRBD2. V lost 5 bases and J lost 4; bases outside the gene matches: 8. CDR3 size: 15 residues. CDR1 and CDR2 from the germline V gene are SGHVS and FNYEAQ. CDR3: CASSSREGGSDTQYF. CDR3 nucleotides: TGTGCCAGCAGCAGCCGGGAGGGGGGGTCAGATACGCAGTATTTT.

The rearrangement uses TRBV4-3 and TRBJ1-3, with a possible D match to TRBD1 (5 bases). Germline loops: CDR1 LGHNA, CDR2 YSLEER. CDR3 length: 14 residues. Trimming cost V 0 bases and J 3 bases, with 6 bases left between them. The CDR3 region has the DNA TGCGCCAGCAGCCAAGAAGGGGTTGGAAACACCATATATTTT. Its protein product is CASSQEGVGNTIYF.

The chain recombines TRBV18 with TRBJ2-7; 7 bases are a match to TRBD1. Looked up from germline, CDR1 is KGHSH and CDR2 is LQKENI. With 5 bases clipped from V and 4 bases from J, the junction kept 14 bases outside the gene matches. The CDR3 sequence is 16 residues long. As DNA, the CDR3 is TGTGCCAGCTCAACGACAGGGTTCCGGCCGGATTACGAGCAGTACTTC. As protein: CASSTTGFRPDYEQYF.